This TCR beta chain was identified during a study of T cells in tuberculosis. V was clipped by 8 bases and J by 5 bases; unmatched bases: 7. This CDR3 is 14 amino acids long. Germline assignment: CDR1 SNHLY and CDR2 FYNNEI. Produced via immunoSEQ multiplex PCR; TCRdb's table is partial and in-frame only. The sample shows tens of thousands of clones, around 94% of them seen only once. Time point denoted: new active TB diagnosis, blood taken before or within 7 days of starting treatment. This receptor was taken from an adult with tuberculosis. The sequencing here drew on PBMCs, taken at tuberculosis diagnosis. The chain joins TRBV2 to TRBJ2-1, with 9 bases that match TRBD2. CDR3 in DNA: TGTGCCAGCCGAATTAGCGGGGGCCACAATGAGCAGTTCTTC. Amino acids: CASRISGGHNEQFF.